This record concerns one T cell receptor beta chain sequence. The specificity of this receptor is unknown. There are no base qualities to consult, and no much larger clone falls within one base. This sample is part of a study of T cells in Graves' hyperthyroidism and ophthalmopathy (dated by TCRdb to the late 2010s). As for the study more broadly: Peripheral blood was collected at initial diagnosis, before any treatment. The study also compared thyroid tissue and blood T-cell repertoires from over 5 Graves' hyperthyroidism patients. After sampling, hyperthyroidism patients received methimazole starting at 30 mg daily, and ophthalmopathy patients received high-dose intravenous methylprednisolone. A discovery cohort of about a hundred patients, about 43 with Graves' ophthalmopathy and about 60 with stable Graves' hyperthyroidism, was used to find distinguishing TCR V-J signatures. For training and testing, the 100 or so patients in the discovery cohort were randomly divided in a 7:3 ratio. The paper describes TCR Vbeta CDR3 sequencing of more than 120 peripheral blood samples, made up of around 41 ophthalmopathy patients, around 73 hyperthyroidism patients and 17 progressor patients. An independent validation cohort of fewer than 20 hyperthyroidism patients and about 16 patients who later progressed to ophthalmopathy tested prospective prediction of ophthalmopathy. Points the paper makes about the study in general: Sample size was not statistically predetermined, and investigators were not blinded to group allocation. Blood samples also contained most of the expanded thyroid clonotypes (frequency above 0.001), which suggests that blood repertoires may reflect thyroid immune responses. Ophthalmopathy was separated from stable hyperthyroidism by a 13 V-J signature model, with about 88% sensitivity and about 81% specificity obtained in cross-validation and 80%/75% obtained in testing. In validation, the model predicted progression to ophthalmopathy a median of roughly 6.5 months before onset, with about 64% sensitivity and roughly 73% specificity.

From V the trimming removes 5 bases and from J it removes 3 bases, while the gene matches leave 7 bases of the junction unaccounted for. According to the germline V gene, CDR1 reads MNHNS and CDR2 reads SASEGT. The CDR3 goes from the cysteine to the phenylalanine over 15 residues. Of the read, only the CDR3 DNA is kept; its 45 bases are in frame from base 1. Amplification of TCR beta CDR3 regions was carried out from RNA transcripts. The TCR CDR3 was subjected to a first round of RT-PCR using the HTBI primer set and the Qiagen OneStep RT-PCR kit. Libraries were constructed in a second round of multiplex PCR, after which size selection and purification were performed. Sequencing of the libraries was done on an Illumina HiSeq2000 using paired-end 100 bp reads. The authors processed their data as follows. Raw data were processed with SOAPnuke, discarding reads with adapters, uncalled bases, mean Phred below 15, or no exact constant-primer or identifier match. High-quality paired reads were merged using COPE v1.2.5, and each unique nucleotide sequence was defined as a clonotype. MiTCR v1.1 was used to align clonotypes to the IMGT TRBV, TRBD and TRBJ reference segments. The analysis was restricted to V-J combinations with a frequency above 0.0001, which together covered roughly 99% of the repertoires. The TCS score was defined as F50 (clonal expansion) divided by E x V (chaos), with BLOSUM62-based TCRdist calculated between CDR3 peptides within each V-J. Welch's t-statistics and random forest reduced 500 to 550 V-J features to roughly 13, which were used in a naive Bayes classifier (R e1071). TCRdb took the public reads, trimmed them with fastp at Q25, ran MiXCR for clone calling and kept in-frame beta chains. One record per CDR3 amino acid sequence lists the most common genes and DNA. The V and J calls, along with clone size, are taken from TCRdb and not from the paper's own processing. Counted in this sample were 600,000 or so distinct CDR3 sequences; approximately 14% of them appeared once. 7.1% of the sample is held by the ten biggest clonotypes.

Ophthalmopathy patients had moderately to severely active disease, Clinical Activity Score of at least 3, NOSPECS grade of at least 4, and duration under 3 months. The study excluded patients with uncontrolled infections, other autoimmune diseases, pregnancy or lactation. Diagnoses relied on clinical symptoms, serum thyroxine and TRAb, thyroid ultrasound and orbital computed tomography. Ficoll-Paque density gradient centrifugation was used to isolate PBMCs from around 10 ml of fresh peripheral blood. Trizol reagent was used to extract total RNA, and RNA quality was then checked on an Agilent 2100 Bioanalyzer.

Sequenced: blood. The chain uses TRBV6-1 and TRBJ2-7; TRBD2 matches 10 bases in the middle. The receptor was isolated from a woman aged 18-30 years with Graves' ophthalmopathy. The CDR3 in this case is CASSSPSGSFYEQYF. The nucleotide sequence is TGTGCCAGCAGTAGTCCTAGCGGGAGCTTCTACGAGCAGTACTTC.